A selection of T cell receptor beta chains follows, all from one sample in a study of identical twins. One entry per CDR3 protein, called by TCRdb with MiXCR from the 5' RACE reads. The sample includes 1.5 million to 2 million distinct CDR3 sequences, 25% to 35% of them seen just once. Sequencing was done on a sample of cord blood. These receptors were collected from a newborn girl in good health. The CDR3 runs from the conserved cysteine through the conserved F or W. The D gene is left open where the match is weak. Size is stated for part of the rows, as once, few or many counts, or as a class when the clone is expanded.

V,size,J,D,DNA,CDR3
TRBV10-3,-,TRBJ1-2,-,TGTGCCATCAGTCCGACGGCGGTCGGCGGCTACACCTTC,CAISPTAVGGYTF
TRBV28,many,TRBJ1-1,-,TGTGCCAGCAGTCGGCGGTTGAACACTGAAGCTTTCTTT,CASSRRLNTEAFF
TRBV20-1,-,TRBJ2-3,-,TGCAGTGCTAGTTTTACAGCCACAGATACGCAGTATTTT,CSASFTATDTQYF
TRBV12-3/TRBV12-4,-,TRBJ2-2,-,TGTGCCAGCAGTCCCCGGGCCAAGAACGGGGAGCTGTTTTTT,CASSPRAKNGELFF
TRBV6-5,few,TRBJ1-5,-,TGTGCCAGCAGAACCAATCAGCCCCAGCATTTT,CASRTNQPQHF
TRBV6-1,-,TRBJ1-1,-,TGTGCCAGCAGCGATGACCCATGGAGGAACACTGAAGCTTTCTTT,CASSDDPWRNTEAFF
TRBV24-1,-,TRBJ2-3,-,TGTGCCACCAGTGACCCACAGGGCTCGGTCACAGATACGCAGTATTTT,CATSDPQGSVTDTQYF
TRBV29-1,many,TRBJ2-3,TRBD2,TGCAGCGTCCCGATAGCGGGGGGTACTAGCACAGATACGCAGTATTTT,CSVPIAGGTSTDTQYF
TRBV3-1,few,TRBJ2-1,TRBD1,TGTGCCAGCAGCCAAGATGGACAGGTTACCCCTTCCAATGAGCAGTTCTTC,CASSQDGQVTPSNEQFF
TRBV2,few,TRBJ2-3,-,TGTGCCAGCAGTGAAATGGGCTCCTACACAGATACGCAGTATTTT,CASSEMGSYTDTQYF